Listed here are 20 T cell receptor beta chains from one sample, sequenced in a study of cytotoxic CD8 clonotypes in ibrutinib-treated CLL (dated by TCRdb to the early 2020s). The library was generated by the immunoSEQ multiplex PCR assay. TCRdb limited this immuneACCESS table to in-frame rearrangements with V and J called. A share of clones is missing; checked studies link under half to unresolved V genes, and the rest is unexplained. Within this sample are around 310,000 clones, with around four fifths of them counted one time only. The top ten clonotypes cover 6.5% to 8% of the sample. Source: PBMCs, taken before ibrutinib treatment. All receptors come from a human donor with chronic lymphocytic leukemia.

This rearrangement joins TRBV29-1 to TRBJ1-1, with D possibly TRBD1 on 6 matching bases. V shed 6 bases and J shed 3 bases, with 14 bases lying between them. The CDR3 runs to 13 residues. From germline, CDR1 is SQVTM and CDR2 ANQGSEA. CDR3 amino acids: CSVQSQGYTEAFF. Written as DNA, the CDR3 is TGCAGCGTGCAGTCTCAGGGGTACACTGAAGCTTTCTTT.

This clone was counted a single time. The rearrangement joins TRBV4-3 to TRBJ1-3; D is perhaps TRBD1 (6 bases). The germline V gene has CDR1 LGHNA and CDR2 YSLEER. Trimming took off 0 bases at V and 1 base at J, with 7 bases between the two ends. This CDR3 has 15 amino acids. Here the CDR3 DNA reads TGCGCCAGCAGCCAAGAGCAGGGGTCTGGAAACACCATATATTTT. It translates to CASSQEQGSGNTIYF.

In its sample, this clone was seen a few times. The V and J genes are TRBV7-2 and TRBJ1-5, with 8 bases lining up with TRBD1. Germline V gives CDR1 SGHTA, CDR2 FQGNSA. This CDR3 comprises 15 residues. Trimming took 5 bases from V and 5 from J; bases not matched to a gene: 8. Written as DNA, the CDR3 is TGTGCCAGCAGCAATTACAGGGGGTTAGATCAGCCCCAGCATTTT. This translates into CASSNYRGLDQPQHF.

This sequence joins TRBV2 and TRBJ2-3; tentatively, D is TRBD2 (5 bases). Between the trimmed V and J ends, which lost 3 bases and 1 base, there was a span of 8 bases. There are 14 residues in the CDR3. Germline CDR1 and CDR2: SNHLY and FYNNEI. The DNA for the CDR3 is TGTGCCAGCAGTGACCGGACTGGCACAGATACGCAGTATTTT. As protein: CASSDRTGTDTQYF.

V is TRBV6-4 and J is TRBJ1-2; the D is unclear. CDR1 is MRHNA, CDR2 SNTAGT, per germline. V was trimmed by 2 bases and J by 1 base, leaving 5 bases between them. This CDR3 has 13 residues. CDR3 in amino acids: CASSDGLNYGYTF. In DNA, the CDR3 is TGTGCCAGCAGTGACGGCCTTAACTATGGCTACACCTTC.

The genes are TRBV7-8 and TRBJ1-2, with 7 bases aligning to TRBD1. Germline CDR1 and CDR2: SGHVS and FQNEAQ. V gave up 2 bases and J gave up 4 bases; unmatched junction bases: 13. CDR3 length: 17 amino acids. Here the CDR3 DNA reads TGTGCCAGCAGCTTAAAGGACCGACAGGGACCGTTCTATGGCTACACCTTC. Amino acids: CASSLKDRQGPFYGYTF.

The rearrangement links TRBV20-1 to TRBJ2-1, with D unclear. V lost 1 base to trimming and J lost 9 bases, with 7 bases between them. Germline assignment: CDR1 DFQATT and CDR2 SNEGSKA (reference sequence). There are 11 residues in the CDR3. This chain's CDR3 is CSARGDSEQFF. The DNA of the CDR3 is TGCAGTGCTAGAGGAGACTCTGAGCAGTTCTTC.

This clone appeared a single time. J is TRBJ2-7 and V is TRBV25-1, with TRBD1 identical over 7 bases. CDR1 is MGHDK and CDR2 is SYGVNS in the germline V gene. J gave up 2 bases and V 2 bases, and 12 bases lay outside the gene matches. CDR3 length: 17 amino acids. Here the CDR3 reads CASSEGSGQVRPYEQYF. For the CDR3, the DNA is TGTGCCAGCAGTGAAGGATCTGGACAGGTCCGCCCCTACGAGCAGTACTTC.

The rearrangement uses TRBV7-6 and TRBJ2-7, with D possibly TRBD1 on 6 matching bases. This CDR3 has 14 amino acids. Trimming pared 2 bases from V and 5 bases from J, leaving 13 bases between. CDR1 SGHVS and CDR2 FNYEAQ come from the germline V gene. The CDR3 DNA reads as TGTGCCAGCAGCTTAATCCCAGGGGTGGACGAGCAGTACTTC. Amino acids: CASSLIPGVDEQYF.

V usage is TRBV5-1 and J usage is TRBJ1-2; D unresolved. V lost 0 bases, J lost 1 base, and 10 bases lay in between. Germline CDR1 is SGHRS and CDR2 is YFSETQ. This CDR3 region has 15 residues. CDR3 residues: CASSLVLGDNYGYTF. The CDR3 DNA reads as TGCGCCAGCAGCTTGGTGCTCGGCGATAACTATGGCTACACCTTC.

The table lists this clone with a few counts. The CDR3 loop is CASSLGQLFEQYF. The DNA for the CDR3 is TGTGCCAGCAGCTTGGGCCAGCTCTTCGAGCAGTACTTC. The chain is built from TRBV5-5 and TRBJ2-7; D call uncertain. CDR3 length equals 13 residues. Germline V lookup: CDR1 SGHKS, CDR2 YYEKEE (reference sequence). The V and J ends lost 0 bases and 6 bases respectively, with 10 bases between them.

The rearrangement links TRBV4-3 to TRBJ2-1; 7 bases agree with TRBD2. The CDR3 is made up of 19 amino acids. Germline CDR1 and CDR2: LGHNA and YSLEER. Unmatched junction bases numbered 13, after V lost 0 bases and J lost 2 bases. CDR3 region: CASSQEWRSGAPTYNEQFF. CDR3 in DNA: TGCGCCAGCAGCCAAGAATGGCGCAGCGGGGCCCCTACCTACAATGAGCAGTTCTTC.

The chain links TRBV7-9 to TRBJ2-1; 7 nucleotides line up with TRBD2. Germline V gene data show CDR1 as SEHNR and CDR2 as FQNEAQ (reference sequence). After removal of 0 bases from V and 6 bases from J, the junction contained 2 bases not matched to a gene. This CDR3 contains 14 residues. CDR3 in amino acids: CASSLAREGNEQFF. CDR3 nucleotide sequence: TGTGCCAGCAGCTTAGCCAGGGAGGGCAATGAGCAGTTCTTC.

The rearrangement links TRBV5-1 to TRBJ2-3; D ambiguous. CDR1 and CDR2 (germline): SGHRS, YFSETQ. The CDR3 loop spans 14 amino acids. Trimming pared 5 bases from V and 2 bases from J, leaving 12 bases between. Here the CDR3 DNA reads TGCGCCAGCAGGCCTACCTCTGACACAGATACGCAGTATTTT. This translates into CASRPTSDTDTQYF.

The chain carries TRBV6-5 and TRBJ2-7, with 9 bases aligning to TRBD1. The CDR3 loop spans 14 amino acids. With 6 bases clipped from V and 4 bases from J, the junction kept 7 bases outside the gene matches. Germline values: CDR1 MNHEY, CDR2 SVGAGI. The CDR3 loop is CASRKGQGRYEQYF. The CDR3, as DNA: TGTGCCAGCAGAAAGGGACAGGGAAGATACGAGCAGTACTTC.

The chain uses TRBV7-9 and TRBJ2-3; TRBD2 matches at 7 bases. The CDR3 contains 14 residues. With V trimmed by 2 bases and J by 5 bases, 4 bases remained unmatched. Germline CDR1 and CDR2: SEHNR and FQNEAQ (reference sequence). The CDR3 nucleotides read TGTGCCAGCAGCTTAAACGGCGGGGGAGATACGCAGTATTTT. Protein sequence: CASSLNGGGDTQYF.

This clone was seen a few times. The chain couples TRBV4-1 to TRBJ1-2; D not certain. Germline-derived CDR1 and CDR2 are MGHRA and YSYEKL. The CDR3 runs to 13 residues. Trimming pared 1 base from V and 4 bases from J, leaving 7 bases between. The CDR3 spells CASSQGPAYGYTF. Here the CDR3 DNA reads TGCGCCAGCAGCCAAGGGCCAGCCTATGGCTACACCTTC.

This chain uses TRBV4-2 with TRBJ2-3, with D perhaps matching TRBD2 (6 bases). Per the germline V gene, CDR1 is LGHNA and CDR2 is YNFKEQ. Trimming shortened V by 1 base and J by 4 bases, and 18 bases separated the two germline ends. CDR3 size: 17 residues. The CDR3 DNA sequence: TGTGCCAGCAGCCAAGCGCTCTTCCGGGAGTATCCAGATACGCAGTATTTT. Amino acid sequence: CASSQALFREYPDTQYF.

The chain employs TRBV6-6 and TRBJ1-1; D might be TRBD1 (5 bases). Germline CDR1 MNHNY, CDR2 SVGAGI (reference sequence). Trimming took off 7 bases at V and 3 bases at J, with 15 bases between the two ends. The CDR3 loop spans 14 amino acids. This CDR3 is CASNRARGDTEAFF. CDR3 DNA: TGTGCCAGCAATAGGGCCCGAGGGGACACTGAAGCTTTCTTT.

CDR3 region: CASSDVGGGSEKLFF. The CDR3 bases are TGTGCCAGCAGTGATGTGGGGGGAGGAAGTGAAAAACTGTTTTTT. This chain uses TRBV2 with TRBJ1-4; tentative D call: TRBD1 (5 bases). This CDR3 is built from 15 residues. V lost 3 bases and J lost 7, with 15 bases in between. Germline values: CDR1 SNHLY, CDR2 FYNNEI. Looking up the rest from reference TRBV2 and TRBJ1-4 gives the full variable domain: EPEVTQTPSHQVTQMGQEVILRCVPISNHLYFYWYRQILGQKVEFLVSFYNNEISEKSEIFDDQFSVERPDGSNFTLKIRSTKLEDSAMYFCASSDVGGGSEKLFFGSGTQLSVL.